Below, one TCR beta chain is given with its context. Its specificity is not known. This sample stems from a study of blood T cells in healthy people across ages. The second PCR ran roughly 6 to 12 cycles with a sample-barcoded 5' primer and J-beta primers. Each CDR3 protein gets one entry after TCRdb re-called the 5' RACE reads with MiXCR. The sample records approximately 1.5 million distinct CDR3 sequences, around 40% being singletons. Whole-study findings and limits: TCR beta diversity tracked closely with naive T cell percentage. Roughly linear declines in TCR beta diversity per million T cells occurred with age. It was held that the diversity estimates obtained from one million T cells were underestimates.

V was clipped by 1 base and J by 5 bases, with 12 bases between them. The CDR3 sequence is 15 residues long. CDR1 is SGHTA, CDR2 FQGTGA, per germline. The receptor was isolated from a woman between 18 and 29 years old in good health. The chain has TRBV7-3 and TRBJ2-1; D not resolved. Sequenced material: blood. The CDR3, as DNA: TGTGCCAGCAGCTTAAGAGCCGGACCGAACAATGAGCAGTTCTTC. It codes for CASSLRAGPNNEQFF.